Sequencing of this T cell receptor (beta chain) was carried out in a study of blood T cell repertoires in COVID-19 (dated by TCRdb to about 2020). As for the study more broadly: Samples covering the acute and convalescent phases of COVID-19 were provided by collaborators in the United States, Italy and Spain. The prospective study material was composed of cDNA or gDNA derived from T cells, B-cell-depleted T cells, or PBMCs. Deeply sampled blood TCRbeta repertoires from subjects exposed to, actively infected with, or recovered from COVID-19 were included in the dataset. The repertoires were released in a freely available public database intended as a resource for research on the immune response to SARS-CoV-2. The samples were drawn from two sources: the first 160 participants of the ongoing ImmuneRACE study, and some 1,300 subjects contributed by 6 global collaborators. The sample metadata nearly always contained a de-identified subject ID, COVID-19 status, age in years and sex. Where HLA class I and class II types were available, the types were taken from metadata supplied by the sample provider, not from assay-based typing. Overall results and qualifications from the work: The amount of clinical and demographic metadata varied by source and participant and was provided uncurated.

In the prospective study, participants were roughly 18 to 95 years old, resided in 24 geographic areas of the United States, and were enrolled through a virtual design. In the prospective study, cohorts were assigned on the basis of participant-reported clinical history obtained from a screening survey and a study questionnaire. Mobile phlebotomists in the prospective study collected whole blood, serum and a nasopharyngeal or oropharyngeal swab from every participant. Participants in the prospective study had the option to provide additional blood draws and questionnaires over a 2-month period. Prospective study blood samples were shipped either frozen or at room temperature before DNA extraction. This clone has only one observation. The clone's antigen remains unknown. The input lacks base qualities; no much larger clone sits a single base away. Trimming accounts for 4 bases at V and 4 bases at J, while the number of junction bases matched to no gene is 4. From the germline V gene, CDR1 is LGHNA and CDR2 is YSLEER. Measured from the cysteine to the phenylalanine, the CDR3 is 14 residues long. Only the CDR3 DNA stays, 42 bases, in frame from base 1.

TCRbeta CDR3 regions were amplified from genomic DNA using the immunoSEQ Assay, a bias-controlled multiplex PCR. Turning to the authors' computational methods: Nucleated cell counts per sample were estimated from amplification of reference gene primers within the assay. To quantify the absolute abundance of each unique TCRbeta CDR3 rearrangement, sequence reads were collapsed and filtered. For each sample, productive Simpson clonality was calculated as the square root of Simpson's diversity index over productive rearrangements. TCRdb provides this immuneACCESS table in a form limited to in-frame rearrangements. Some clones are lacking; in checked studies, under half of them reflect an unresolved V gene, and why the rest are absent is not known. D and trimming were read from the DNA, whereas the V and J calls and clone size are those reported in that table. The sample table lists roughly 220,000 clones, 80% to 90% of them with a count of one. The ten largest clonotypes hold about 15% of the sample.

Sample: PBMCs or T cells enriched from blood (not recorded which). This TCR was recovered from a woman aged 50 to 65 with acute COVID-19. In this chain, TRBV4-3 is recombined with TRBJ2-7, and TRBD1 aligns with 10 junction nucleotides. The DNA sequence is as follows: TGCGCCAGCAGCCTAGGGACAGGGGAGTACGAGCAGTACTTC. Its protein reads: CASSLGTGEYEQYF.